This TCR beta chain was sequenced for a study of T cell changes during pregnancy in multiple sclerosis. This CDR3 region has 14 residues. Between the trimmed V and J ends, which lost 5 bases and 8 bases, there was a span of 15 bases. The germline V gene has CDR1 SGHTA and CDR2 FQGNSA. Generated by immunoSEQ multiplex PCR, the TCRdb table keeps only in-frame clones and is missing some. The sample consists of more than 30,000 clones, nearly 90% of them appearing once. This clone showed up just once. The receptor's source is a female donor in good health, enrolled as a control in a pregnancy study. Sample: CD4+ T cells from peripheral blood mononuclear cells, taken in the third trimester of pregnancy. The rearrangement joins TRBV7-2 to TRBJ1-4, with a weak D call TRBD1 (5 bases). In DNA form, the CDR3 reads TGTGCCAGCAGCCCCCGACAGTTAGAGGAAAAACTGTTTTTT. Translation: CASSPRQLEEKLFF.